This TCR beta chain was sequenced in a study of cytomegalovirus exposure and HLA in healthy donors. Whole-study findings and limits: TCR beta chains numbering some 160 were designated cytomegalovirus-associated.

V was trimmed by 8 bases and J by 1 base, leaving 9 bases between them. This CDR3 region has 13 residues. The germline gives CDR1 SNHLY, CDR2 FYNNEI. As to this clone: Its antigen is as yet unknown.

Clones were read by immunoSEQ multiplex PCR, and TCRdb kept only the in-frame ones, dropping some. The sample holds approximately 300,000 clones; approximately 86% are singletons and the top ten take more than 0.9%. The origin of this receptor is a woman aged 25 to 45 in good health and CMV-seropositive. The rearrangement links TRBV2 to TRBJ2-1; no firm D call. The sequenced material came from PBMCs. The chain's CDR3 is CASLGSSYNEQFF. Written as DNA, the CDR3 is TGTGCCAGCCTGGGATCGTCCTACAATGAGCAGTTCTTC.